This section outlines one T cell receptor beta chain sequence together with its context. Its specificity is not known. The CD4+ fraction was divided into a CD45RA+ naive subset and a CD45RA-negative memory subset. Losses at the gene ends were 4 bases for V and 7 bases for J; bases not matched to a gene: 13. This CDR3 is built from 16 residues. The germline V gene has CDR1 SGHRS and CDR2 YFSETQ. This record belongs to a study of shared clonotypes between healthy human individuals. On the study more broadly: Per donor, three plates held CD4 naive cells, three held CD4 memory, two held CD8 naive and one held CD8 memory.

General study results and limits: A generally larger estimated richness was seen in naive subsets than in memory subsets.

TCRdb's copy holds only in-frame clones and misses some; the assay was immunoSEQ multiplex PCR. The sample records hundreds of thousands of clones, 73% being singletons. The chain couples TRBV5-1 to TRBJ2-1, with 8 bases aligning to TRBD2. The source material was memory CD4+ T cells sorted from blood. The subset here: CD45RA-negative fraction. The source of this sequence is a woman in her 30s in good health. The CDR3 sequence: CASSTSGGGSGNEQFF. The CDR3 nucleotides read TGCGCCAGCAGCACCTCGGGAGGGGGAAGTGGGAATGAGCAGTTCTTC.